Reported below is one TCR beta chain. Its target antigen remains unknown. Per-base quality was not reported, and no clone a single base away is much larger than it. V sheds 4 bases and J sheds 4 bases, leaving 12 bases between their ends. Its CDR3 holds 14 amino acids, cysteine through phenylalanine. Only the CDR3 DNA stays, 42 bases, in frame from base 1. Sequences MNHNS (CDR1) and SASEGT (CDR2) are obtained from the germline V gene. The entry originates in a study of radiation and T cells in renal cell carcinoma (dated by TCRdb to about 2020). Turning to the overall study: Samples came from a clinical trial, in which primary renal cell carcinomas received 15 Gy stereotactic body radiation therapy followed by nephrectomy 4 weeks later. A total of fewer than 55 samples underwent TCR beta sequencing, made up of 26 tumors and roughly 27 peripheral blood samples. Across all 50 or so samples, 4,016,671 unique CDR3 nucleotide sequences, encoding about 2,700,000 unique CDR3 amino acid sequences, were identified. What the study reported, not specific to this receptor: With a single-armed trial design, the study had no way to address how radiation dose or scheduling affects the TCR repertoire. Changes in the blood repertoire were not tracked past 4 weeks after treatment. An increase in top tumor clonotypes in blood was observed from baseline to 2 weeks post-radiation, followed by contraction by 4 weeks, which was taken to suggest transient expansion of tumor-resident clones. Because no pretreatment tumor biopsies were available, whether clonotypes were present in the tumor at baseline could not be determined.

TCR beta libraries were generated from genomic DNA with the immunoSEQ kit, following the manufacturer's recommendations. Library preparation used a first multiplex PCR with proprietary primers, then a second PCR adding unique barcodes, with bead cleanups after each round. A positive control reaction and a negative control reaction, both provided in the kit, were run with every batch of samples. The final libraries were assessed on an Agilent 4200 TapeStation D1000 ScreenTape, pooled by volume, and quantified by qPCR. An Illumina NextSeq500 fitted with a MidOutput 150-cycle cartridge performed the sequencing, running 156 Read1 cycles and 15 Index1 cycles with the kit's custom primers. The pooled library was loaded at approximately 1 pM, with an approximately 20% PhiX control spiked in. The source study handled its data this way. Vendor-processed data were analyzed in R, with a clonotype defined as all T cells sharing the same CDR3 nucleotide sequence. For clone abundance analyses, frequencies were normalized to the 10,000 most abundant clones in each sample. Public T cell clones, which averaged fewer than five per sample, were excluded before analysis. An abundance difference of at least 32-fold between compartments was the criterion for calling clonotypes tumor-enriched or baseline blood-enriched. A beta-binomial differential abundance model was used to identify clonotypes that were expanded or contracted between blood time points. The Baroni-Urbani and Buser coefficient was used to measure tumor-blood repertoire similarity, and groups were compared with two-tailed Wilcoxon tests in R. TCRdb provides this immuneACCESS table in a form limited to in-frame rearrangements. Some clones are lacking; in checked studies, under half of them reflect an unresolved V gene, and why the rest are absent is not known. That table gives V, J and clone size, and the DNA gave D and trimming. Across this sample there are 140,000 to 150,000 clones, with 88% seen only once. The ten largest clones represent roughly 4.1% of the sample.

The time point label, read with the paper, signifies: baseline pretreatment blood. The treatment or condition label, as the study defines it: 15 Gy SBRT to primary tumor, nephrectomy 4 weeks later. To follow tumor-enriched clonotypes, peripheral blood was collected serially from radiation-treated patients at baseline and again at 2 weeks and 4 weeks after SBRT. Renal cell carcinoma with clear cell pathology was present in all patients. The QIAamp DNA Blood Mini Kit (Qiagen) was used to prepare genomic DNA for TCR sequencing. The analyses included only samples that passed all quality control checks. The starting material was blood, obtained from a patient whose treatment included radiotherapy and nephrectomy. The TCR comes from an older woman with renal cell carcinoma. The V gene is TRBV6-1 and the J gene is TRBJ2-3; matching of 6 bases hints at TRBD1 as the D gene. The CDR3 region reads CASSALGAPDTQYF. The DNA sequence reads TGTGCCAGCAGTGCCTTGGGGGCCCCAGATACGCAGTATTTT.